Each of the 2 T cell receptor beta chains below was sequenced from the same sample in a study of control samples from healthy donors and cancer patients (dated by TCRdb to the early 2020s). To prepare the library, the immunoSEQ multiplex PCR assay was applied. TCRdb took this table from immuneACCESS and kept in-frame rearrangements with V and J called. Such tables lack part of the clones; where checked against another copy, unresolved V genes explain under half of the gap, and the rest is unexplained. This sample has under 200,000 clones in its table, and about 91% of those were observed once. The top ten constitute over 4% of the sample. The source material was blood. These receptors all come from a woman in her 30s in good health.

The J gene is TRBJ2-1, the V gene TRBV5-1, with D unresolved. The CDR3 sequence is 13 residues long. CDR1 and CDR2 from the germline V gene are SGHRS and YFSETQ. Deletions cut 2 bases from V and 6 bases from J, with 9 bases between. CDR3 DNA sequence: TGCGCCAGCAGCTTTTATGCAGTCAATGAGCAGTTCTTC. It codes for CASSFYAVNEQFF.

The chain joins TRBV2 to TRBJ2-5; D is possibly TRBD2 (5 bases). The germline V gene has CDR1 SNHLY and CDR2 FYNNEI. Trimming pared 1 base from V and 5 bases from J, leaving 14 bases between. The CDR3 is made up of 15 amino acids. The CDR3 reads CASSEGPGNPETQYF. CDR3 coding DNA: TGTGCCAGCAGTGAAGGTCCCGGGAATCCGGAGACCCAGTACTTC.